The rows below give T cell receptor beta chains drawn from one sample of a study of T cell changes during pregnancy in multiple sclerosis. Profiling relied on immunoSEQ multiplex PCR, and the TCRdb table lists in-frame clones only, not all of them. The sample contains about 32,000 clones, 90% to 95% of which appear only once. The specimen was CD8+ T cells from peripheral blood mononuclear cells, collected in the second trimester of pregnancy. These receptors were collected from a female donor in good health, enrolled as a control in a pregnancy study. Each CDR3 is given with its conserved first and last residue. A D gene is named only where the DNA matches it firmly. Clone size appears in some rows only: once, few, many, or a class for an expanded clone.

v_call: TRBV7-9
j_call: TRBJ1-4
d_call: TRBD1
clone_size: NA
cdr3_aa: CASSLPRQGHEKLFF
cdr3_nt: TGTGCCAGCAGCTTACCGAGACAGGGGCACGAAAAACTGTTTTTT

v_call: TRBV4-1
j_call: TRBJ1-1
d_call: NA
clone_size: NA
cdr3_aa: CASSQDIETSIEAFF
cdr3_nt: TGCGCCAGCAGCCAAGACATCGAGACTTCCATTGAAGCTTTCTTT

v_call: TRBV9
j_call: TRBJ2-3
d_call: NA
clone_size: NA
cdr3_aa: CASSVESSPHLKNTQYF
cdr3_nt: TGTGCCAGCAGCGTTGAAAGTAGCCCGCATTTGAAGAATACGCAGTATTTT

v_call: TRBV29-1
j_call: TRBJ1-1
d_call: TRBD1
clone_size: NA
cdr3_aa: CSVPFLDRERNTEAFF
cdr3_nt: TGCAGCGTCCCCTTCCTGGACAGGGAGAGGAACACTGAAGCTTTCTTT

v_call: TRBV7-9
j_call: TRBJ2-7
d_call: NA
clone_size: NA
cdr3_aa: CASSLAGGSYEQYF
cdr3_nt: TGTGCCAGCAGCTTAGCGGGGGGTTCCTACGAGCAGTACTTC

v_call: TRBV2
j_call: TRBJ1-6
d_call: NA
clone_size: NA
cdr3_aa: CASTTHRTSLHF
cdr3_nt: TGTGCCAGCACCACACATCGAACGTCCCTCCACTTT

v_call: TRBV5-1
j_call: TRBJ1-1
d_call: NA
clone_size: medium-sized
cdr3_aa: CASSLSLNTEAFF
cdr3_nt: TGCGCCAGCAGCTTAAGCCTGAACACTGAAGCTTTCTTT

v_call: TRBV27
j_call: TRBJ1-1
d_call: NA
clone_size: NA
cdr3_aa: CASSLFSRVLNTEAFF
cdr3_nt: TGTGCCAGCAGTTTATTTTCACGAGTTTTGAACACTGAAGCTTTCTTT

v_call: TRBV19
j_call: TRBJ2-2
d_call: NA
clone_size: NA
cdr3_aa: CAGRGSTGELFF
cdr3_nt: TGTGCCGGCAGGGGATCCACCGGGGAGCTGTTTTTT

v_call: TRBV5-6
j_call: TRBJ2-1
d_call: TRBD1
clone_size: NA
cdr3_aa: CASSLGVQGQNNEQFF
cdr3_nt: TGTGCCAGCAGCTTGGGAGTTCAGGGACAGAACAATGAGCAGTTCTTC

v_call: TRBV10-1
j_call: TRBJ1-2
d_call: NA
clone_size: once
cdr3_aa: CAKSRENYGYTF
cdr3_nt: TGCGCCAAATCTAGGGAGAACTATGGCTACACCTTC

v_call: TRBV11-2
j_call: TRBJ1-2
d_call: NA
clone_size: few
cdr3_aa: CASSLGVVGTRGYTF
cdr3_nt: TGTGCCAGCAGCTTAGGAGTAGTTGGGACCCGGGGGTACACCTTC

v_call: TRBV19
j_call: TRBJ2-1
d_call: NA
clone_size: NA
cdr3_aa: CASSSRGSYNEQFF
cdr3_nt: TGTGCCAGTAGTAGTCGGGGTTCGTACAATGAGCAGTTCTTC

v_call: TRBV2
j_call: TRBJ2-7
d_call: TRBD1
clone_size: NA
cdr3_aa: CASSGDRVMYEQYF
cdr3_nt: TGTGCCAGCAGCGGCGACAGGGTAATGTACGAGCAGTACTTC

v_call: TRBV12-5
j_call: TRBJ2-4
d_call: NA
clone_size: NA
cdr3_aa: CASGSVVIGELAKNIQYF
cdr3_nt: TGTGCTAGTGGTTCGGTTGTGATAGGAGAACTAGCCAAAAACATTCAGTACTTC